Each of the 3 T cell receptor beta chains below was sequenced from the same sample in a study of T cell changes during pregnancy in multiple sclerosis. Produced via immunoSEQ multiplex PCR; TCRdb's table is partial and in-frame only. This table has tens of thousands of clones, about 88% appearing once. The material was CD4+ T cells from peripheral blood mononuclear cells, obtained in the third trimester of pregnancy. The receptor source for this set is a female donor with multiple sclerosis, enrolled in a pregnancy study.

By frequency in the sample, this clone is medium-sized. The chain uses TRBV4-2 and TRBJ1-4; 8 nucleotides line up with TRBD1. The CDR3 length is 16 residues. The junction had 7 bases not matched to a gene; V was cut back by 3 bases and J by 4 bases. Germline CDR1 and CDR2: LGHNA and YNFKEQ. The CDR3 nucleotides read TGTGCCAGCAGCCATGGACAGGGAAGCGGTAATGAAAAACTGTTTTTT. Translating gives CASSHGQGSGNEKLFF.

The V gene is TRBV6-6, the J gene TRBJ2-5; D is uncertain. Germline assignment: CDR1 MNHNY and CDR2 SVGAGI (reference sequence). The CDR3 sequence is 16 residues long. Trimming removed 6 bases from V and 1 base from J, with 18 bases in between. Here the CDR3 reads CASSPNVGLFQETQYF. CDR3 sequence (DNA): TGTGCCAGCAGCCCCAATGTTGGCCTCTTCCAAGAGACCCAGTACTTC.

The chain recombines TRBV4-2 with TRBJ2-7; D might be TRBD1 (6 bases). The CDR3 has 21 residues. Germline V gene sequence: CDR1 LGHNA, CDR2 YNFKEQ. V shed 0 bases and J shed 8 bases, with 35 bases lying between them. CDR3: CASSQDTSPPPQGAAPGKQYF. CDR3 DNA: TGTGCCAGCAGCCAAGATACCTCACCCCCCCCACAGGGCGCCGCTCCCGGAAAGCAGTACTTC.